Below, 28 T cell receptor beta chains from the same sample are listed, as sequenced in a study of human T cells and chemical hapten exposure. In TCRdb, the RACE reads were re-called with MiXCR into one record per CDR3 protein. The sample has about 120,000 distinct CDR3 sequences; 13% are singletons. Time point denoted: pre-sensitization, week 0. Treatment here: therapeutic diphenylcyclopropenone sensitization with weekly scalp DPC. Sequencing was performed on whole blood, taken in connection with sensitization to the hapten diphenylcyclopropenone (DPC). These receptors were collected from a woman aged 18-30 years with alopecia areata. Some clones in this sample may be carry-over from other donors' samples.

The gene calls are TRBV20-1 and TRBJ1-2; D unresolved. Trimming left V 3 bases short and J 2 bases short, with 10 bases between. Germline V gene data show CDR1 as DFQATT and CDR2 as SNEGSKA (reference sequence). There are 13 residues in the CDR3. The CDR3 DNA follows: TGCAGTGCTAGCCGGGGAGGGAACTATGGCTACACCTTC. It translates to CSASRGGNYGYTF.

This chain uses TRBV2 with TRBJ2-3; weak D call: TRBD1 (7 bases). Germline values: CDR1 SNHLY, CDR2 FYNNEI. V lost 10 bases and J lost 4, with 12 bases in between. CDR3 length: 12 amino acids. The CDR3 region has the DNA TGTGCCATCGACAGGGAGGCAGATACGCAGTATTTT. It yields the protein CAIDREADTQYF.

The CDR3 coding sequence is TGCGCCAGCGAAGGCCCCCGGAACACCGGGGAGCTGTTTTTT. This encodes CASEGPRNTGELFF. This sequence joins TRBV10-2 and TRBJ2-2; D is undetermined. The V and J ends lost 8 bases and 1 base respectively, with 11 bases between them. Germline lookup yields CDR1 WSHSY and CDR2 SAAADI. This CDR3 is built from 14 residues.

This clonotype showed up many times. The V and J genes are TRBV20-1 and TRBJ1-6, with no clear D. This CDR3 is built from 15 residues. With 2 bases removed from V and 7 bases from J, the gap between germline ends came to 15 bases. Germline-derived CDR1 and CDR2 are DFQATT and SNEGSKA (reference sequence). The CDR3 loop is CSARPPRGENSPLHF. Here the CDR3 DNA reads TGCAGTGCTAGACCCCCTCGGGGAGAGAATTCACCCCTCCACTTT.

The chain combines TRBV4-3 with TRBJ2-3; TRBD2 might be the D (6 bases). Trimming removed 0 bases at V and 8 bases at J, with 12 bases between. The CDR3 is 14 residues long. Germline CDR1 is LGHNA and CDR2 is YSLEER. This CDR3 is CASSQDPGGGTQYF. The CDR3, as DNA: TGCGCCAGCAGCCAAGATCCTGGGGGAGGTACGCAGTATTTT.

This clonotype was seen a few times. The rearrangement joins TRBV12-3 or TRBV12-4 to TRBJ1-1; weak D call: TRBD1 (5 bases). V lost 0 bases, J lost 4 bases, and 12 bases lay in between. CDR3 length: 15 amino acids. In DNA, the CDR3 is TGTGCCAGCAGTTTAGCGCGGGGGAAGGCCACTGAAGCTTTCTTT. Its protein is CASSLARGKATEAFF.

The sample holds a few counts of this clonotype. This chain connects TRBV4-3 to TRBJ2-3, with TRBD1 matching over 9 bases. The CDR3 is 17 residues long. The germline CDR1 and CDR2 sequences are LGHNA and YSLEER. With V trimmed by 0 bases and J by 3 bases, 7 bases remained unmatched. The CDR3 protein is CASSQDSGTGRTDTQYF. Here the CDR3 DNA reads TGCGCCAGCAGCCAAGATTCGGGGACAGGGAGGACAGATACGCAGTATTTT.

This rearrangement joins TRBV9 to TRBJ1-2; TRBD1 aligns across 8 bases. The CDR3 loop spans 14 amino acids. J gave up 6 bases and V 5 bases, and 9 bases lay outside the gene matches. Germline loops: CDR1 SGDLS, CDR2 YYNGEE. This chain's CDR3 is CASRETRTGNGYTF. Written as DNA, the CDR3 is TGTGCCAGCAGAGAAACCAGGACAGGGAATGGCTACACCTTC.

This clonotype was seen more than once but under ten times. This chain links TRBV5-1 with TRBJ2-1, with 7 bases lining up with TRBD1. In germline, CDR1 is SGHRS, CDR2 YFSETQ. With V trimmed by 3 bases and J by 4 bases, 7 bases remained unmatched. The CDR3 is 15 residues long. The CDR3 loop reads CASSSTGQSYNEQFF. The CDR3 region has the DNA TGCGCCAGCAGCTCTACGGGACAGTCTTACAATGAGCAGTTCTTC.

This clonotype was seen a handful of times. The J gene is TRBJ1-1, the V gene TRBV7-2; 9 nucleotides align to TRBD1. Germline V gene sequence: CDR1 SGHTA, CDR2 FQGNSA. This CDR3 is built from 14 residues. Unmatched junction bases numbered 7, after V lost 4 bases and J lost 7 bases. The CDR3 sequence is CASSYTGGSGEAFF. Here the CDR3 DNA reads TGTGCCAGCAGCTATACAGGGGGCAGCGGTGAAGCTTTCTTT. The full variable domain, with the rest looked up from reference TRBV7-2 and TRBJ1-1, is GAGVSQSPSNKVTEKGKDVELRCDPISGHTALYWYRQSLGQGLEFLIYFQGNSAPDKSGLPSDRFSAERTGGSVSTLTIQRTQQEDSAVYLCASSYTGGSGEAFFGQGTRLTVV.

The genes are TRBV11-3 and TRBJ2-3, with D tentatively TRBD2 (6 bases). CDR3 length: 14 amino acids. V lost 5 bases to trimming and J lost 3 bases, with 12 bases between them. Germline V CDR1 and CDR2: SGHNT, YENEEA. The CDR3 is CASSDRGTTDTQYF. The CDR3 DNA sequence: TGTGCCAGCAGCGATCGCGGGACTACAGATACGCAGTATTTT.

V and J are TRBV6-2 or TRBV6-3 and TRBJ2-1; TRBD2 aligns across 7 bases. Germline V CDR1 and CDR2: MNHEY, SVGEGT. V lost 2 bases to trimming and J lost 2 bases; unmatched junction nucleotides: 9. The CDR3 runs 17 residues. The CDR3 here is CASSYVIGGITYNEQFF. The CDR3 DNA reads as TGTGCCAGCAGTTACGTTATCGGGGGGATTACCTACAATGAGCAGTTCTTC.

The gene calls are TRBV12-3 or TRBV12-4 and TRBJ2-2; D is ambiguous. Trimming removed 7 bases from V and 2 bases from J, with 14 bases in between. This CDR3 region has 15 residues. CDR3: CASTIGTPNTGELFF. Written as DNA, the CDR3 is TGTGCCAGCACCATTGGTACACCTAACACCGGGGAGCTGTTTTTT.

This clonotype was detected a few times. J is TRBJ1-6 and V is TRBV7-9; 7 positions match TRBD1. Germline CDR1 SEHNR, CDR2 FQNEAQ (reference sequence). This CDR3 has 16 amino acids. V was pared by 5 bases and J by 7 bases, with 11 bases of the junction left unmatched. CDR3 in DNA: TGTGCCAGCAGCCCCGGTTCTGGGACAGAAAATTCACCCCTCCACTTT. Translation: CASSPGSGTENSPLHF.

A word on this clonotype: A clone one base away is much larger, so this may be a read error. The chain carries TRBV5-6 and TRBJ1-1; D is undetermined. Germline CDR1 and CDR2: SGHDT and YYEEEE. This CDR3 is built from 12 residues. CDR3 coding DNA: TGTGTCAGCAGCTTGTTGAACACTGAAGCTTTCTTT. This encodes CVSSLLNTEAFF.

This clonotype was observed many times. The V call is TRBV27, the J call TRBJ2-3; D unclear. CDR3 size: 14 residues. Trimming pared 0 bases from V and 2 bases from J, leaving 6 bases between. Germline V lookup: CDR1 MNHEY, CDR2 SMNVEV (reference sequence). This CDR3 reads CASSLSVSTDTQYF. The CDR3 DNA is TGTGCCAGCAGTTTATCCGTATCCACAGATACGCAGTATTTT.

This clonotype was detected a few times. The V gene is TRBV6-6, the J gene TRBJ1-5, with D perhaps matching TRBD1 (5 bases). Germline V CDR1 and CDR2: MNHNY, SVGAGI (reference sequence). The CDR3 has 13 residues. Trimming took off 7 bases at V and 0 bases at J, with 7 bases between the two ends. Written as DNA, the CDR3 is TGTGCCAGCAAAACAGGTAGCAATCAGCCCCAGCATTTT. Translating it yields CASKTGSNQPQHF.

The rearrangement links TRBV4-2 to TRBJ1-3; D remains ambiguous. The germline V gene encodes CDR1 LGHNA and CDR2 YNFKEQ. The CDR3 covers 17 residues. Trimming shortened V by 3 bases and J by 0 bases, and 15 bases separated the two germline ends. The CDR3 DNA sequence: TGTGCCAGCAGCCACGTTCCTGGGTCGAGCTCTGGAAACACCATATATTTT. Protein: CASSHVPGSSSGNTIYF.

In this sample, this clonotype turned up many times. The rearrangement joins TRBV6-6 to TRBJ2-2, with D unclear. With 2 bases removed from V and 11 bases from J, the gap between germline ends came to 6 bases. Germline V gives CDR1 MNHNY, CDR2 SVGAGI (reference sequence). The CDR3 totals 11 residues. The CDR3 nucleotides are TGTGCCAGCAGTTACCCCCCAGAGCTGTTTTTT. It translates to CASSYPPELFF.

This clonotype came up many times. The chain is built from TRBV7-2 and TRBJ2-1; 7 bases match TRBD2. V lost 3 bases and J lost 4; bases outside the gene matches: 3. The CDR3 is 14 residues long. Germline V CDR1 and CDR2: SGHTA, FQGNSA. DNA for the CDR3: TGTGCCAGCAGCTTGATCGGGGGGTACAATGAGCAGTTCTTC. Protein: CASSLIGGYNEQFF.

This clonotype was found a few times. The chain links TRBV6-2 or TRBV6-3 to TRBJ1-5, with 7 bases fitting TRBD1. After removal of 3 bases from V and 3 bases from J, the junction contained 5 bases not matched to a gene. This CDR3 has 15 residues. Looked up from germline, CDR1 is MNHEY and CDR2 is SVGEGT. The DNA of the CDR3 is TGTGCCAGCAGTTATCCCGACAGGGTCAATCAGCCCCAGCATTTT. Amino acids: CASSYPDRVNQPQHF.

In its sample, this clonotype was seen many times. The CDR3 reads CASSQAGINSPLHF. In nucleotides, the CDR3 is TGTGCCAGCAGCCAAGCAGGGATCAATTCACCCCTCCACTTT. The rearrangement joins TRBV3-1 to TRBJ1-6; D may be TRBD1 (5 bases). In germline, CDR1 is LGHDT, CDR2 YNNKEL (reference sequence). Trimming took 1 base from V and 7 from J, leaving 8 bases between them. This CDR3 has 14 residues.

The V call is TRBV18, the J call TRBJ2-3, with D possibly called TRBD1 or TRBD2 (6 bases each). Germline CDR1 reads KGHSH; CDR2 reads LQKENI. The CDR3 consists of 13 residues. Trimming shortened V by 3 bases and J by 4 bases, and 8 bases separated the two germline ends. Here the CDR3 reads CASSPEGADTQYF. The CDR3 bases are TGTGCCAGCTCACCGGAGGGGGCAGATACGCAGTATTTT.

The table lists this clonotype with many counts. The chain joins TRBV29-1 to TRBJ2-5, with D unresolved. This CDR3 has 11 residues. In germline, CDR1 is SQVTM, CDR2 ANQGSEA. Trimming took off 5 bases at V and 2 bases at J, with 6 bases between the two ends. CDR3 in amino acids: CSVQGQETQYF. In DNA, the CDR3 is TGCAGCGTTCAAGGTCAAGAGACCCAGTACTTC.

This clonotype was observed a handful of times. The chain recombines TRBV7-3 with TRBJ1-1; 8 nucleotides line up with TRBD1. The germline gives CDR1 SGHTA, CDR2 FQGTGA. J lost 4 bases, V lost 2 bases, and 6 bases had no gene match. This CDR3 is 15 amino acids long. The CDR3 reads CASSLEGTGGTEAFF. The CDR3 region has the DNA TGTGCCAGCAGCTTAGAAGGGACAGGCGGCACTGAAGCTTTCTTT.

This clonotype appeared many times. The chain combines TRBV2 with TRBJ2-5; the D is unclear. CDR1 SNHLY and CDR2 FYNNEI come from the germline V gene. The length of the CDR3 is 14 residues. V shed 3 bases and J shed 5 bases, with 13 bases lying between them. CDR3 coding DNA: TGTGCCAGCAGTGATGGGTGGCTGGGCGAGACCCAGTACTTC. Residues: CASSDGWLGETQYF.

This clonotype showed up many times. This chain joins TRBV27 and TRBJ2-7; D unclear. Germline CDR1 and CDR2: MNHEY and SMNVEV (reference sequence). This CDR3 is 14 amino acids long. Trimming pared 6 bases from V and 4 bases from J, leaving 16 bases between. The CDR3 sequence is CASRGLDSLYEQYF. In nucleotides, the CDR3 is TGTGCCAGCAGGGGCCTTGACTCTTTATACGAGCAGTACTTC.

The V gene is TRBV6-6, the J gene TRBJ1-6; D remains ambiguous. CDR1 is MNHNY, CDR2 SVGAGI, per germline (reference sequence). This CDR3 contains 14 residues. The ends were cut back, 2 bases at V and 8 bases at J, with 10 bases in the middle. CDR3 sequence (DNA): TGTGCCAGCAGTTACCTTCCTGCGGATTCACCCCTCCACTTT. Its translation: CASSYLPADSPLHF.